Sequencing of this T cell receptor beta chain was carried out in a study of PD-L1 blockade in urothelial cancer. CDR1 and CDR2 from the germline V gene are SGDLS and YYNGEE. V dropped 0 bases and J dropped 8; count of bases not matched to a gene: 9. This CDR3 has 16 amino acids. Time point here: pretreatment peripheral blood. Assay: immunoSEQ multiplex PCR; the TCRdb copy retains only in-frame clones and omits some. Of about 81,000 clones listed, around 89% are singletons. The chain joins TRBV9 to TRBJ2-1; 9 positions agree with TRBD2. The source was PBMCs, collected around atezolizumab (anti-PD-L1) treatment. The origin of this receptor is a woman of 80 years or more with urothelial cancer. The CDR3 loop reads CASSVEGGRAFYEQFF. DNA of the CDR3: TGTGCCAGCAGCGTAGAGGGCGGGAGGGCCTTCTATGAGCAGTTCTTC.